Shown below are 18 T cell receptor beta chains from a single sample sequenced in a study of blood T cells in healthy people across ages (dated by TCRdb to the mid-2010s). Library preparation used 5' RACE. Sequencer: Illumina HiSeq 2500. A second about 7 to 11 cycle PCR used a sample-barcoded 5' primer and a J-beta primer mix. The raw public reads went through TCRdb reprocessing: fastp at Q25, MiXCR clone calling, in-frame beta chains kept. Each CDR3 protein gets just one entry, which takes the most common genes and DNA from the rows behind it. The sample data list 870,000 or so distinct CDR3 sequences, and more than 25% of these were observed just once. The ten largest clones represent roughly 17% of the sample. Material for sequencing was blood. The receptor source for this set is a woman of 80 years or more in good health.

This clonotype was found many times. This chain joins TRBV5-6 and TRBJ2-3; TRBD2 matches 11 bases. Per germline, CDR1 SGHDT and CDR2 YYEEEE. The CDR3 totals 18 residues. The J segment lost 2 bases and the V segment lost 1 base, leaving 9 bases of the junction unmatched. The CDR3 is CASSLSSVLAGATDTQYF. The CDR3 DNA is TGTGCCAGCAGCTTGTCGTCGGTACTAGCGGGGGCCACAGATACGCAGTATTTT. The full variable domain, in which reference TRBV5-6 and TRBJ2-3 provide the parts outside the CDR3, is DAGVTQSPTHLIKTRGQQVTLRCSPKSGHDTVSWYQQALGQGPQFIFQYYEEEERQRGNFPDRFSGHQFPNYSSELNVNALLLGDSALYLCASSLSSVLAGATDTQYFGPGTRLTVL.

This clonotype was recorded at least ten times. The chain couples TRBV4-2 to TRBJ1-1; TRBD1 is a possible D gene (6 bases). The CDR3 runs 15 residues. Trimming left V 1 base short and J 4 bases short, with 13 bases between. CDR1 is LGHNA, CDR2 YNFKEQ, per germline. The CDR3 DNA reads TGTGCCAGCAGCCAAGGTATAAGGGGGGGCACTGAAGCTTTCTTT. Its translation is CASSQGIRGGTEAFF.

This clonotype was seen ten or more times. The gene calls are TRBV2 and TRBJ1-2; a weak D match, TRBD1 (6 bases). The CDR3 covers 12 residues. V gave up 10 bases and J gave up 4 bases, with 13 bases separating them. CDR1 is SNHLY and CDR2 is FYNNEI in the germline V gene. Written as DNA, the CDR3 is TGTGCCATCGGGGGGCAGAGCTATGGCTACACCTTC. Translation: CAIGGQSYGYTF.

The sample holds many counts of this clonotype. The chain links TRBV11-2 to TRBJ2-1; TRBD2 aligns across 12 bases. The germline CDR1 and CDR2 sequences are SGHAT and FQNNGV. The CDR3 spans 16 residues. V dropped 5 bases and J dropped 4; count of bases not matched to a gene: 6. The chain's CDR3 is CASSHLGTSGYNEQFF. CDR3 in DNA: TGTGCCAGCAGCCATCTCGGGACTAGCGGGTACAATGAGCAGTTCTTC. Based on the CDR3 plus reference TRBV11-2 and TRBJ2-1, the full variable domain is EAGVAQSPRYKIIEKRQSVAFWCNPISGHATLYWYQQILGQGPKLLIQFQNNGVVDDSQLPKDRFSAERLKGVDSTLKIQPAKLEDSAVYLCASSHLGTSGYNEQFFGPGTRLTVL.

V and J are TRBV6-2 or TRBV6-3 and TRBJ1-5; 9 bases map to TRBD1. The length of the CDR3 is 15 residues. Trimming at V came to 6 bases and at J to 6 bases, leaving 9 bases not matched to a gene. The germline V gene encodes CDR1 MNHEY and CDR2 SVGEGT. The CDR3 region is CASSPTGGLVQPQHF. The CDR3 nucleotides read TGTGCCAGCAGCCCGACAGGGGGTCTCGTTCAGCCCCAGCATTTT.

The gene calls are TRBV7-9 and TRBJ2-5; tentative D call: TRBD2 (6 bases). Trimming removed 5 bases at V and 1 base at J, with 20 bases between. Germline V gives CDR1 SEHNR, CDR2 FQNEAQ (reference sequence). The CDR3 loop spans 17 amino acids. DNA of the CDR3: TGTGCCAGCAGCCTTTCCGGCGGGGCCAAAATCCAAGAGACCCAGTACTTC. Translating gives CASSLSGGAKIQETQYF.

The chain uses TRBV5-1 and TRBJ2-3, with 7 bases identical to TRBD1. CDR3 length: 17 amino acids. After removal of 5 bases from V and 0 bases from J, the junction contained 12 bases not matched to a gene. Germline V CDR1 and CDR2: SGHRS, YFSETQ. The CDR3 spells CASRLSLGQASTDTQYF. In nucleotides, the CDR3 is TGCGCCAGCAGGCTATCACTAGGACAGGCTAGCACAGATACGCAGTATTTT.

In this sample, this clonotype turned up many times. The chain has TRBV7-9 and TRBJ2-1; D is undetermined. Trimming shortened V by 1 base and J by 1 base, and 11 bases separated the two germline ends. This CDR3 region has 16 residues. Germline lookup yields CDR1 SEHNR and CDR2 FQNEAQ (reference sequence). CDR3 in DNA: TGTGCCAGCAGCTTAGGGGGTGTCACATCCTACAATGAGCAGTTCTTC. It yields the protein CASSLGGVTSYNEQFF.

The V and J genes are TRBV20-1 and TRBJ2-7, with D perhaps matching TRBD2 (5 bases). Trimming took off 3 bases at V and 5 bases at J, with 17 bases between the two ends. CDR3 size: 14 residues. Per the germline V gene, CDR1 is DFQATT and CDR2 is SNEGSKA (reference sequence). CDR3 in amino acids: CSASLGAPYDEQYF. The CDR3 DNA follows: TGCAGTGCTAGCCTGGGAGCCCCCTACGACGAGCAGTACTTC.

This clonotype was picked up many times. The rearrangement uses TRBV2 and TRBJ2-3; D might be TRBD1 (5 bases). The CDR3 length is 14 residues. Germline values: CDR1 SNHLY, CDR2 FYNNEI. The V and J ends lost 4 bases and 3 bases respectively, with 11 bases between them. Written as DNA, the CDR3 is TGTGCCAGCAGTGTTAGCACAGGAACAGATACGCAGTATTTT. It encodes CASSVSTGTDTQYF.

CDR3 region: CASSQDVDQPQHF. CDR3 in DNA: TGTGCCAGCAGCCAAGATGTTGACCAGCCCCAGCATTTT. The chain recombines TRBV3-1 with TRBJ1-5; D unresolved. Germline V gene lookup returns CDR1 LGHDT and CDR2 YNNKEL (reference sequence). V was trimmed by 0 bases and J by 7 bases, leaving 7 bases between them. The CDR3 loop spans 13 amino acids.

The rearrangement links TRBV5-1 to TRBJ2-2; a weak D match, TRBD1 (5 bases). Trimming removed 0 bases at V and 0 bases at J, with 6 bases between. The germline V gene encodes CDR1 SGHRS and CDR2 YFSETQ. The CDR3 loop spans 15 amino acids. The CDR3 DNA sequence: TGCGCCAGCAGCTTGGAACAGGCGAACACCGGGGAGCTGTTTTTT. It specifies CASSLEQANTGELFF.

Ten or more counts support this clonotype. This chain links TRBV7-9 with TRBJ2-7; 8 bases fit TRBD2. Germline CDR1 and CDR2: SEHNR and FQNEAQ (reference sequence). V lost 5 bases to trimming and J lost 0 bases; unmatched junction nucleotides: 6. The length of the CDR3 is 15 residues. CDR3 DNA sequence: TGTGCCAGCAGCCGGGGGGGGGCGGACTCCTACGAGCAGTACTTC. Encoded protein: CASSRGGADSYEQYF.

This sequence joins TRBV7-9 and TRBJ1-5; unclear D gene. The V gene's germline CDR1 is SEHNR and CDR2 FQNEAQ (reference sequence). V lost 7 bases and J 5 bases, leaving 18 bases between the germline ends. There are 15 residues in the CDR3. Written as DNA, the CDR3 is TGTGCCAGCACCCTAGTAGGGTTAGTCGATCAGCCCCAGCATTTT. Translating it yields CASTLVGLVDQPQHF.

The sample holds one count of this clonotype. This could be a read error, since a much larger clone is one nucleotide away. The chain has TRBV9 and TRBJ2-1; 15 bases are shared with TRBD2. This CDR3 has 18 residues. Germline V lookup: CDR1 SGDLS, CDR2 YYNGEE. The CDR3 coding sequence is TGTGCCTGCAGCGTAGAAGGGACTAGCGGGGGGCCCTTCAGTGAGCAGTTCTTC. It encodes CACSVEGTSGGPFSEQFF. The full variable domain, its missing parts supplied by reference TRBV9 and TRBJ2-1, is DSGVTQTPKHLITATGQRVTLRCSPRSGDLSVYWYQQSLDQGLQFLIQYYNGEERAKGNILERFSAQQFPDLHSELNLSSLELGDSALYFCACSVEGTSGGPFSEQFFGPGTRLTVL.

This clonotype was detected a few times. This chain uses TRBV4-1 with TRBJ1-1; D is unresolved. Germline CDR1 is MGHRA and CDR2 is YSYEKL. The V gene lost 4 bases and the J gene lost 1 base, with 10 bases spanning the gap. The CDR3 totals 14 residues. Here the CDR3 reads CASSRSPENTEAFF. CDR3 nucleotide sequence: TGCGCCAGCAGCCGATCGCCTGAGAACACTGAAGCTTTCTTT.

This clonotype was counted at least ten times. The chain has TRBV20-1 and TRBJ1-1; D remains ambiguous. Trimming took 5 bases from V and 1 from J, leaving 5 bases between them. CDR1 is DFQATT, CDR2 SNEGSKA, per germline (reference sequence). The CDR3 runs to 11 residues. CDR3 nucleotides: TGCAGTGCTTTCAGGAACACTGAAGCTTTCTTT. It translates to CSAFRNTEAFF.

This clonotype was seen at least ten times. Here the CDR3 reads CASSYAPGTGGPKAFF. The CDR3 region has the DNA TGTGCCAGCAGTTACGCCCCCGGGACAGGGGGCCCGAAAGCTTTCTTT. The chain carries TRBV6-5 and TRBJ1-1; TRBD1 matches at 12 bases. Germline lookup yields CDR1 MNHEY and CDR2 SVGAGI. CDR3 length: 16 residues. V trimming: 2 bases; J trimming: 9 bases; junction bases outside the gene matches: 10.